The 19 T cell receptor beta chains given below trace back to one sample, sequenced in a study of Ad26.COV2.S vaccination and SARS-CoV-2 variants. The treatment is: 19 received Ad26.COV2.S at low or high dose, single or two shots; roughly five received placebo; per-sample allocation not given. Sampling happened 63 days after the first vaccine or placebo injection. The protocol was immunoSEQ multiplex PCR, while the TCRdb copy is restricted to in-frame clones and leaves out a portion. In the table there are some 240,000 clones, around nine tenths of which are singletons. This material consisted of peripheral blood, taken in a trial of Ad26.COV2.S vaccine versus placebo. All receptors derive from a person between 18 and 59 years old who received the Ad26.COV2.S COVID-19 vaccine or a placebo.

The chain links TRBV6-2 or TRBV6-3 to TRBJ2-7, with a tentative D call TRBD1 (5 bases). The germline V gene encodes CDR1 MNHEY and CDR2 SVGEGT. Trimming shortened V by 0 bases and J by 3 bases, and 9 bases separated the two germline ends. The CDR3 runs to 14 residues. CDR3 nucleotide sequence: TGTGCCAGCAGTTACTCGATAACAGGCTACGAGCAGTACGTC. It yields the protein CASSYSITGYEQYV.

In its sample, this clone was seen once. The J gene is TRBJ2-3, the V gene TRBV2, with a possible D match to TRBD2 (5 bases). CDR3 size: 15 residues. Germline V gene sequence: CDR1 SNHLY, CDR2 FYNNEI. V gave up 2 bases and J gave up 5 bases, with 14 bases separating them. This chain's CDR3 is CASSESGSLVDTQYF. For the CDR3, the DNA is TGTGCCAGCAGTGAAAGCGGCTCCCTGGTAGATACGCAGTATTTT.

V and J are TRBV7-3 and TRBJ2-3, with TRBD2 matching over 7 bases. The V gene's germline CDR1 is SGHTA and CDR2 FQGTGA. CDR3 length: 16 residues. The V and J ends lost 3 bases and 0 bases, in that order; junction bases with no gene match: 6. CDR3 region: CASSFRGSTSTDTQYF. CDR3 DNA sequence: TGTGCCAGCAGCTTTCGCGGGAGTACTAGCACAGATACGCAGTATTTT. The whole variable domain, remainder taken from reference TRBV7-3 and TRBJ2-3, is GAGVSQTPSNKVTEKGKYVELRCDPISGHTALYWYRQSLGQGPEFLIYFQGTGAADDSGLPNDRFFAVRPEGSVSTLKIQRTERGDSAVYLCASSFRGSTSTDTQYFGPGTRLTVL.

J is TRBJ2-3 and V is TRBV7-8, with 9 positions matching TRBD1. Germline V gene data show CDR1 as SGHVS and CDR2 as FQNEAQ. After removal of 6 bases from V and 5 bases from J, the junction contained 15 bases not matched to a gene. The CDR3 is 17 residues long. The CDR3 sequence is CASSIRGTGILKDTQYF. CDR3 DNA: TGTGCCAGCAGTATCCGGGGGACAGGGATACTAAAAGATACGCAGTATTTT.

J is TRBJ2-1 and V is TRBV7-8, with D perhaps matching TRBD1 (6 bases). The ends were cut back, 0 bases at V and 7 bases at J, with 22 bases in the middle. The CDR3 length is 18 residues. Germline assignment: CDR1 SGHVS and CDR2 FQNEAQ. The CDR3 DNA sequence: TGTGCCAGCAGCTTAGCCACAGCATTCCAGGGGACGGCAAATGAGCAGTTCTTC. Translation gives CASSLATAFQGTANEQFF.

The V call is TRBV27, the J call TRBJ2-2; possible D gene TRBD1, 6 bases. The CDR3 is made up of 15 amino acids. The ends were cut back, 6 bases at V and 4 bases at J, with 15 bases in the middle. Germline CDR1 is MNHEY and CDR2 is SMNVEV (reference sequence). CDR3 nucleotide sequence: TGTGCCAGCAGGCGAAAACAGGGCTCCACCGGGGAGCTGTTTTTT. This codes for CASRRKQGSTGELFF.

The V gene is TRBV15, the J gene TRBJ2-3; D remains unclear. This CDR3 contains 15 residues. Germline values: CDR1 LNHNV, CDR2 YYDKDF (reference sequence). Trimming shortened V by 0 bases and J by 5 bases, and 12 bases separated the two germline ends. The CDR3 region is CATSRDRASGDTQYF. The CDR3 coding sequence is TGTGCCACCAGCAGAGATCGGGCTAGTGGAGATACGCAGTATTTT. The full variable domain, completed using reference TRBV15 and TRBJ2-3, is DAMVIQNPRYQVTQFGKPVTLSCSQTLNHNVMYWYQQKSSQAPKLLFHYYDKDFNNEADTPDNFQSRRPNTSFCFLDIRSPGLGDTAMYLCATSRDRASGDTQYFGPGTRLTVL.

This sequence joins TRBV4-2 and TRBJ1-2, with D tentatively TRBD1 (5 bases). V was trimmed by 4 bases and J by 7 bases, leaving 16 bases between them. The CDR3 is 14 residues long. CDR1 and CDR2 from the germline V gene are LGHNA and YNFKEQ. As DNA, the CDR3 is TGTGCCAGCAGCCGGGCAGGGTCTCCTATTGGCTACACCTTC. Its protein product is CASSRAGSPIGYTF.

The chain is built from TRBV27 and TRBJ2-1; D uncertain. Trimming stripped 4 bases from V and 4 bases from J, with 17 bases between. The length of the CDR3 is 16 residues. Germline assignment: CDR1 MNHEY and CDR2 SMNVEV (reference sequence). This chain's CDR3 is CASSSAGFAAYNEQFF. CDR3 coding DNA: TGTGCCAGCAGTTCGGCCGGGTTCGCAGCTTACAATGAGCAGTTCTTC.

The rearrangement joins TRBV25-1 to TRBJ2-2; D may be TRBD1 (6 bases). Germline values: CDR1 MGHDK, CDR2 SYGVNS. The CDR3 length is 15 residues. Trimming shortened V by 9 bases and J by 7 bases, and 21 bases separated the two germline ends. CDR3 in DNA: TGTGCCAGTCAAGTAACAGGGCTGGAAGGCGGGGAGCTGTTTTTT. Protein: CASQVTGLEGGELFF. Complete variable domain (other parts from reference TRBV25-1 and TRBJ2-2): EADIYQTPRYLVIGTGKKITLECSQTMGHDKMYWYQQDPGMELHLIHYSYGVNSTEKGDLSSESTVSRIRTEHFPLTLESARPSHTSQYLCASQVTGLEGGELFFGEGSRLTVL.

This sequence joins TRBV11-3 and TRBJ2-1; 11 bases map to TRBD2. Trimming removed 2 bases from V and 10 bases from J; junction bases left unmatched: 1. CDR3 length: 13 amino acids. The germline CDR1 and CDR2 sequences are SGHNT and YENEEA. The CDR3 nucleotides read TGTGCCAGCAGCTTACTAGCGGGAGGCGAGCAGTTCTTC. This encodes CASSLLAGGEQFF.

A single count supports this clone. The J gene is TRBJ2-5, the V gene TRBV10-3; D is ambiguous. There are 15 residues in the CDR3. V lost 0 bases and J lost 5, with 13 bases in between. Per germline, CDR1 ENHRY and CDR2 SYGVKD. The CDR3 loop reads CAISESIDPSETQYF. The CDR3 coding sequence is TGTGCCATCAGTGAGTCTATCGACCCGTCGGAGACCCAGTACTTC.

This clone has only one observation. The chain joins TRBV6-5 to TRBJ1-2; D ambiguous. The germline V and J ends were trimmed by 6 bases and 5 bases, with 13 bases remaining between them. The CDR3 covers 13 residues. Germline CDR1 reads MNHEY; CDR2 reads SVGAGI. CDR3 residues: CASRGVGIYGYTF. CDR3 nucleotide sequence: TGTGCCAGCAGGGGAGTAGGGATATATGGCTACACCTTC.

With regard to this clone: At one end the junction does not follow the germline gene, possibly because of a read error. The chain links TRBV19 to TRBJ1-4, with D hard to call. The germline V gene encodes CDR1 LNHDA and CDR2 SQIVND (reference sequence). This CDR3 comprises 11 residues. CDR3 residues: CVSATNEKLFF. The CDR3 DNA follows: TGTGTCAGTGCAACTAATGAAAAACTGTTTTTT.

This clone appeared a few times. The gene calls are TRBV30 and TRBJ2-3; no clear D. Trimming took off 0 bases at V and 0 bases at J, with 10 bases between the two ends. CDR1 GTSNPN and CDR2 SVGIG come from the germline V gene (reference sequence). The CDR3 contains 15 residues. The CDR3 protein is CAWSVQGSSTDTQYF. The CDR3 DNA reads TGTGCCTGGAGTGTCCAAGGGTCTAGCACAGATACGCAGTATTTT.

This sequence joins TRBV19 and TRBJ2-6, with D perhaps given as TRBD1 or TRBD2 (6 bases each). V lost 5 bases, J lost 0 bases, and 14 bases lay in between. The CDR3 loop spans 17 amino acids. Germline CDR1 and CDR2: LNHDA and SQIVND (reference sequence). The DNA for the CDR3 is TGTGCCAGTAGTCCAAGGAGGGGGAACTCTGGGGCCAACGTCCTGACTTTC. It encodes CASSPRRGNSGANVLTF.

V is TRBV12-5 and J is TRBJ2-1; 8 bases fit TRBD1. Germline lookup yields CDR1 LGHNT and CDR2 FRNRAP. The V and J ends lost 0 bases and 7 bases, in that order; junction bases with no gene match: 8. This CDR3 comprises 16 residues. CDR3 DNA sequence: TGTGCTAGTGGTTTGGTACTTGGACAGGGTTTGAATGAGCAGTTCTTC. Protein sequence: CASGLVLGQGLNEQFF.

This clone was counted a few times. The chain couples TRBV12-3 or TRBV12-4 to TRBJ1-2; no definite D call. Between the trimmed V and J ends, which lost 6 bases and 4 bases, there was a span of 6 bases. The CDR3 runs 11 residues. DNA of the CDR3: TGTGCCAGCAGCACCGGCTATGGCTACACCTTC. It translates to CASSTGYGYTF.

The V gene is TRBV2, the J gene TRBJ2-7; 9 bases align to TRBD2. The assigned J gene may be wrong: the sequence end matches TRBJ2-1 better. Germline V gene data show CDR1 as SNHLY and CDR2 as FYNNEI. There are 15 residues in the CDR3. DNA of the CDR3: TGTGCCAGCAGTGGAAATAGCGGGAGATCAAATGAGCAGTTCTTC. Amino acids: CASSGNSGRSNEQFF.